A selection of T cell receptor beta chains follows, all from one sample in a study of human T cells and chemical hapten exposure. TCRdb independently ran MiXCR on the RACE reads; one entry per CDR3 protein. This sample has around 380,000 distinct CDR3 sequences, with approximately 5% found just once. Sequenced here: whole blood, sampled in connection with sensitization to the hapten diphenylcyclopropenone (DPC). These receptors were taken from a woman between 18 and 30 years old with alopecia areata. Some clones in this sample may be carry-over from other donors' samples. Both conserved end residues are part of each CDR3. Each record gives: D gene, V gene, J gene, clone size, CDR3 DNA, CDR3 protein. D genes are given only for firm matches. A clone size is listed for some rows: how often the clone was seen (once, few, many), or a class if it is expanded.

D gene: TRBD2; V gene: TRBV5-4; J gene: TRBJ2-3; clone size: many; CDR3 DNA: TGTGCCAGCAGCTTGGGACTAGCGGGGACCTATTCTAGCACAGATACGCAGTATTTT; CDR3 protein: CASSLGLAGTYSSTDTQYF
D gene: NA; V gene: TRBV12-3/TRBV12-4; J gene: TRBJ1-2; clone size: many; CDR3 DNA: TGTGCCAGCAGTCCGGGGACTGAAGACTATGGCTACACCTTC; CDR3 protein: CASSPGTEDYGYTF
D gene: TRBD1; V gene: TRBV7-2; J gene: TRBJ1-5; clone size: many; CDR3 DNA: TGTGCCAGCAGCCAGGGGGGAACTCATCAGCCCCAGCATTTT; CDR3 protein: CASSQGGTHQPQHF
D gene: NA; V gene: TRBV7-2; J gene: TRBJ1-2; clone size: few; CDR3 DNA: TGTGCCAGCAGCTTAGGACAAAAAACGGACGGCTATGGCTACACCTTC; CDR3 protein: CASSLGQKTDGYGYTF
D gene: NA; V gene: TRBV20-1; J gene: TRBJ2-3; clone size: NA; CDR3 DNA: TGCAGTGCGGCCGGGACGGATAACACAGATACGCAGTATTTT; CDR3 protein: CSAAGTDNTDTQYF
D gene: NA; V gene: TRBV5-1; J gene: TRBJ1-1; clone size: many; CDR3 DNA: TGCGCCAGCAGCACGGGTCTCACTGAAGCTTTCTTT; CDR3 protein: CASSTGLTEAFF
D gene: NA; V gene: TRBV19; J gene: TRBJ1-1; clone size: NA; CDR3 DNA: TGTGCCAGTTTCACAGGGAACACTGAAGCTTTCTTT; CDR3 protein: CASFTGNTEAFF
D gene: TRBD1; V gene: TRBV5-1; J gene: TRBJ2-7; clone size: NA; CDR3 DNA: TGCGCCAGCAGCTTGGGACAGGGATTGAACTACGAGCAGTACTTC; CDR3 protein: CASSLGQGLNYEQYF
D gene: NA; V gene: TRBV7-9; J gene: TRBJ2-2; clone size: few; CDR3 DNA: TGTGCCAGCAGCTTAGTCGTCCAGCTAGCGGGGGAGCTGTTTTTT; CDR3 protein: CASSLVVQLAGELFF
D gene: NA; V gene: TRBV6-2/TRBV6-3; J gene: TRBJ1-2; clone size: many; CDR3 DNA: TGTGCCAGCAGTCCACTGCGGGACGGCTATGGCTACACCTTC; CDR3 protein: CASSPLRDGYGYTF
D gene: NA; V gene: TRBV6-6; J gene: TRBJ1-1; clone size: few; CDR3 DNA: TGTGCCAGCAGTTACGGGATTTACACTGAAGCTTTCTTT; CDR3 protein: CASSYGIYTEAFF
D gene: TRBD1; V gene: TRBV4-2; J gene: TRBJ2-3; clone size: few; CDR3 DNA: TGTGCCAGCAGCCAGGCAGGGGGTCGCACAGATACGCAGTATTTT; CDR3 protein: CASSQAGGRTDTQYF
D gene: NA; V gene: TRBV7-2; J gene: TRBJ2-1; clone size: NA; CDR3 DNA: TGTGCCAGCAGGGGGGTGATGAACAATGAGCAGTTCTTC; CDR3 protein: CASRGVMNNEQFF
D gene: NA; V gene: TRBV6-1; J gene: TRBJ1-2; clone size: few; CDR3 DNA: TGTGCCAGCAGTGAAGGCGGGGGGCGGCATGGCTACACCTTC; CDR3 protein: CASSEGGGRHGYTF
D gene: NA; V gene: TRBV14; J gene: TRBJ2-2; clone size: many; CDR3 DNA: TGTGCCAGCAGCCACAGGGAGTGGACGAACACCGGGGAGCTGTTTTTT; CDR3 protein: CASSHREWTNTGELFF
D gene: TRBD1; V gene: TRBV20-1; J gene: TRBJ1-1; clone size: NA; CDR3 DNA: TGCAGTGCTCATGCTACGGGACAGGAGAACACTGAAGCTTTCTTT; CDR3 protein: CSAHATGQENTEAFF
D gene: NA; V gene: TRBV6-2/TRBV6-3; J gene: TRBJ1-1; clone size: NA; CDR3 DNA: TGTGCCAGCAGGGACATGAACACTGAAGCTTTCTTT; CDR3 protein: CASRDMNTEAFF
D gene: TRBD2; V gene: TRBV7-2; J gene: TRBJ2-3; clone size: few; CDR3 DNA: TGTGCCAGCAGCCCCACGATAGCGGGGGGGAGGGATACGCAGTATTTT; CDR3 protein: CASSPTIAGGRDTQYF
D gene: NA; V gene: TRBV4-2; J gene: TRBJ1-2; clone size: many; CDR3 DNA: TGTGCCAGCAGCCAAGACGCGGTTCAGCTTCACTATGGCTACACCTTC; CDR3 protein: CASSQDAVQLHYGYTF
D gene: TRBD2; V gene: TRBV7-9; J gene: TRBJ2-3; clone size: NA; CDR3 DNA: TGTGCCAGCAGCTTACAGGGACTAGCTACAGATACGCAGTATTTT; CDR3 protein: CASSLQGLATDTQYF
D gene: TRBD2; V gene: TRBV12-3/TRBV12-4; J gene: TRBJ2-1; clone size: NA; CDR3 DNA: TGTGCCAGCATGATTCGCGGGGGGAAGCAGTTCTTC; CDR3 protein: CASMIRGGKQFF
D gene: TRBD2; V gene: TRBV10-3; J gene: TRBJ2-7; clone size: NA; CDR3 DNA: TGTGCCATCTCTAGCGGGACTCTAGACGAGCAGTACTTC; CDR3 protein: CAISSGTLDEQYF
D gene: TRBD2; V gene: TRBV28; J gene: TRBJ2-3; clone size: NA; CDR3 DNA: TGTGCCAGCAGTTTAAATCGGGGGGGGCCCACAGATACGCAGTATTTT; CDR3 protein: CASSLNRGGPTDTQYF
D gene: NA; V gene: TRBV6-2/TRBV6-3; J gene: TRBJ2-7; clone size: NA; CDR3 DNA: TGTGCCAGCAGTTATTCCCGACAGTACGAGCAGTACTTC; CDR3 protein: CASSYSRQYEQYF
D gene: TRBD2; V gene: TRBV5-4; J gene: TRBJ2-1; clone size: NA; CDR3 DNA: TGTGCCAGCAGCCCAGCGGGGGGGGCGTACAATGAGCAGTTCTTC; CDR3 protein: CASSPAGGAYNEQFF
D gene: NA; V gene: TRBV3-1; J gene: TRBJ2-3; clone size: few; CDR3 DNA: TGTGCCAGCAGCCCTCGATGGCGGGGTACAGATACGCAGTATTTT; CDR3 protein: CASSPRWRGTDTQYF